A selection of T cell receptor beta chains follows, all from one sample in a study of OX40 agonist ivuxolimab in advanced cancers. Repertoires were generated with immunoSEQ multiplex PCR, while TCRdb's copy carries only in-frame clones and drops some. The sample carries more than 65,000 clones, 84% recorded once. The sample here was CD4+ or CD8+ T cells sorted from blood, taken in a trial of the OX40 agonist ivuxolimab. The source is an adult with an advanced solid tumor such as melanoma, head and neck, liver or kidney cancer. Each CDR3 is given with its conserved first and last residue. A D gene is named only where the DNA matches it firmly. Clone size is shown for a subset of rows, as once, few, many or a class of expanded clone.

clone size: .; D gene: .; V gene: TRBV19; J gene: TRBJ1-5; CDR3 length: 13; CDR3 protein: CASSTEWDQPQHF; CDR3 DNA: TGTGCCAGTAGTACCGAATGGGATCAGCCCCAGCATTTT
clone size: .; D gene: TRBD1; V gene: TRBV29-1; J gene: TRBJ1-5; CDR3 length: 17; CDR3 protein: CSVEGTGDVYSNQPQHF; CDR3 DNA: TGCAGCGTTGAAGGGACAGGGGACGTCTATAGCAATCAGCCCCAGCATTTT
clone size: .; D gene: .; V gene: TRBV5-1; J gene: TRBJ2-5; CDR3 length: 12; CDR3 protein: CASSLEDETQYF; CDR3 DNA: TGCGCCAGCAGCTTGGAAGATGAGACCCAGTACTTC
clone size: .; D gene: .; V gene: TRBV10-3; J gene: TRBJ2-1; CDR3 length: 16; CDR3 protein: CAISDPTAGRPSEQFF; CDR3 DNA: TGTGCCATCAGTGACCCGACGGCAGGGAGGCCTTCGGAGCAGTTCTTC
clone size: few; D gene: TRBD2; V gene: TRBV30; J gene: TRBJ2-3; CDR3 length: 15; CDR3 protein: CAWKRFGGSLGTQYF; CDR3 DNA: TGTGCCTGGAAAAGGTTCGGCGGGAGCCTGGGGACGCAGTATTTT
clone size: .; D gene: TRBD1; V gene: TRBV5-1; J gene: TRBJ2-5; CDR3 length: 15; CDR3 protein: CASSYSGTESETQYF; CDR3 DNA: TGCGCCAGCAGCTATTCCGGGACAGAGAGCGAGACCCAGTACTTC
clone size: .; D gene: .; V gene: TRBV11-2; J gene: TRBJ2-1; CDR3 length: 11; CDR3 protein: CASSFYNEQFF; CDR3 DNA: TGTGCCAGCAGCTTTTACAATGAGCAGTTCTTC
clone size: .; D gene: .; V gene: TRBV29-1; J gene: TRBJ2-1; CDR3 length: 16; CDR3 protein: CSLLPGGPSSYNEQFF; CDR3 DNA: TGCAGCCTTTTGCCCGGGGGGCCGAGCTCCTACAATGAGCAGTTCTTC
clone size: .; D gene: .; V gene: TRBV5-1; J gene: TRBJ1-4; CDR3 length: 13; CDR3 protein: CASRQATNEKLFF; CDR3 DNA: TGCGCCAGCAGGCAAGCAACTAATGAAAAACTGTTTTTT
clone size: .; D gene: .; V gene: TRBV2; J gene: TRBJ1-4; CDR3 length: 14; CDR3 protein: CASSKGGLGEKLFF; CDR3 DNA: TGTGCCAGCAGTAAGGGGGGCTTGGGTGAAAAACTGTTTTTT
clone size: .; D gene: .; V gene: TRBV28; J gene: TRBJ1-2; CDR3 length: 15; CDR3 protein: CASSLSAGGDYGYTF; CDR3 DNA: TGTGCCAGCAGTTTATCGGCGGGTGGTGACTATGGCTACACCTTC
clone size: .; D gene: TRBD1; V gene: TRBV25-1; J gene: TRBJ1-1; CDR3 length: 13; CDR3 protein: CASAPQGDTEAFF; CDR3 DNA: TGTGCCAGCGCTCCTCAGGGGGACACTGAAGCTTTCTTT
clone size: .; D gene: .; V gene: TRBV15; J gene: TRBJ2-7; CDR3 length: 15; CDR3 protein: CATSREDGRSYEQYF; CDR3 DNA: TGTGCCACCAGCAGAGAGGACGGCAGATCCTACGAGCAGTACTTC
clone size: .; D gene: TRBD2; V gene: TRBV29-1; J gene: TRBJ2-1; CDR3 length: 13; CDR3 protein: CSVVPSGGNEQFF; CDR3 DNA: TGCAGCGTTGTTCCTAGCGGGGGAAATGAGCAGTTCTTC
clone size: .; D gene: TRBD2; V gene: TRBV29-1; J gene: TRBJ2-3; CDR3 length: 14; CDR3 protein: CSSGLAGGSDTQYF; CDR3 DNA: TGCAGCTCGGGACTAGCGGGAGGGTCAGATACGCAGTATTTT
clone size: .; D gene: .; V gene: TRBV4-3; J gene: TRBJ2-7; CDR3 length: 14; CDR3 protein: CASSQSAGTYEQYF; CDR3 DNA: TGCGCCAGCAGCCAATCGGCAGGGACCTACGAGCAGTACTTC
clone size: .; D gene: .; V gene: TRBV11-2; J gene: TRBJ2-6; CDR3 length: 16; CDR3 protein: CASSSLRGTGANVLTF; CDR3 DNA: TGTGCCAGCAGCTCCCTGAGGGGCACTGGGGCCAACGTCCTGACTTTC
clone size: .; D gene: .; V gene: TRBV5-8; J gene: TRBJ2-3; CDR3 length: 15; CDR3 protein: CASSFGLANVDTQYF; CDR3 DNA: TGTGCCAGCAGCTTTGGTCTAGCGAATGTGGATACGCAGTATTTT